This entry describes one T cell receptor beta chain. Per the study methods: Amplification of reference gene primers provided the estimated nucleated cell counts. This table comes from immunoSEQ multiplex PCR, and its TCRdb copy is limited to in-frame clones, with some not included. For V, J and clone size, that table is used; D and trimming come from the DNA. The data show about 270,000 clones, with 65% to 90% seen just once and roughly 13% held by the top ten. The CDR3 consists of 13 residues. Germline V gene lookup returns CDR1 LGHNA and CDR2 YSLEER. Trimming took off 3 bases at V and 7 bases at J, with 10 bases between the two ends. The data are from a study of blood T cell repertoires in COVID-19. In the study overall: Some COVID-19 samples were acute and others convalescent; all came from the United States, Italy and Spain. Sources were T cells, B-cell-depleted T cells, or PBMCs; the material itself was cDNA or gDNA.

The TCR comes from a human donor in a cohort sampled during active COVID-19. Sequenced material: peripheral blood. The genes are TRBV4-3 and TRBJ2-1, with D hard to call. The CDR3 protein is CASSHVDGNEQFF. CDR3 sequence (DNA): TGCGCCAGCAGCCATGTTGACGGGAATGAGCAGTTCTTC.